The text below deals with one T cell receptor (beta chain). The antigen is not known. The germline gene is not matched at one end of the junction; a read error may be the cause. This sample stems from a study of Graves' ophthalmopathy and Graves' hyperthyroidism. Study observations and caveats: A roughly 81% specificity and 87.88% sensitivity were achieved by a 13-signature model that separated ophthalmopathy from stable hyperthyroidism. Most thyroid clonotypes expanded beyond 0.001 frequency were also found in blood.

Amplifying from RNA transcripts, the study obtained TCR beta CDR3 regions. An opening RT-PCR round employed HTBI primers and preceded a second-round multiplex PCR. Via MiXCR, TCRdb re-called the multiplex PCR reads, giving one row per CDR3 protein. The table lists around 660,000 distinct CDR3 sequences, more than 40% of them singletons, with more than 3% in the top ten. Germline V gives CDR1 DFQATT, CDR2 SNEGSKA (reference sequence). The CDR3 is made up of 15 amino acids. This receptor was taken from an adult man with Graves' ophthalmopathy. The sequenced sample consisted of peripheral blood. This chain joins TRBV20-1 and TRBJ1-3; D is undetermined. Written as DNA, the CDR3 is TGCAGTGCTAGTTTCAGTGCCTACTCTGAAAACACCATATATTTT. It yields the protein CSASFSAYSENTIYF.